The 5 T cell receptor beta chains reported below all come from one sample, sequenced in a study of T cell changes during pregnancy in multiple sclerosis. Libraries were prepared by immunoSEQ multiplex PCR; TCRdb keeps only in-frame clonotypes and omits some of them. The sample records about 50,000 clones, roughly 94% being singletons. The material sequenced was CD8+ T cells from peripheral blood mononuclear cells, taken before pregnancy. Receptors originate from a female donor with multiple sclerosis, enrolled in a pregnancy study.

The genes are TRBV28 and TRBJ2-7; a weak D match, TRBD2 (7 bases). Germline V gene sequence: CDR1 MDHEN, CDR2 SYDVKM. V lost 6 bases and J 6 bases, leaving 21 bases between the germline ends. This CDR3 spans 15 amino acids. In nucleotides, the CDR3 is TGTGCCAGCAGCCCCCCGGGGGGCAAGAGGGGCGAGCAGTACTTC. This sequence encodes CASSPPGGKRGEQYF.

The V call is TRBV11-2, the J call TRBJ2-7; unclear D gene. This CDR3 comprises 14 residues. The germline gives CDR1 SGHAT, CDR2 FQNNGV. The germline V and J ends were trimmed by 2 bases and 7 bases, with 15 bases remaining between them. The CDR3 region is CASSLRPYVGEQYF. CDR3 in DNA: TGTGCCAGCAGCTTAAGGCCTTACGTCGGGGAGCAGTACTTC.

V gene TRBV7-6 combines with J gene TRBJ2-7; 7 bases map to TRBD2. This CDR3 contains 15 residues. The V and J ends lost 1 base and 7 bases, in that order; junction bases with no gene match: 10. CDR1 is SGHVS, CDR2 FNYEAQ, per germline. CDR3 sequence: CASSLVDAGVREQYF. The CDR3 nucleotides read TGTGCCAGCAGCTTAGTCGACGCGGGGGTACGTGAGCAGTACTTC.

This sequence joins TRBV2 and TRBJ2-1; D gene unclear. The CDR3 runs 12 residues. CDR1 is SNHLY, CDR2 FYNNEI, per germline. Between the trimmed V and J ends, which lost 7 bases and 9 bases, there was a span of 13 bases. CDR3 sequence: CASMAPPFEQFF. The CDR3 DNA reads as TGTGCCAGCATGGCCCCCCCATTTGAGCAGTTCTTC.

Only one count was recorded for this clone. For the CDR3, the DNA is TGTGCCAGCAGCTTGGCGCTTAGCGAGCAGTACTTC. Amino acids: CASSLALSEQYF. V gene TRBV5-5 combines with J gene TRBJ2-7, with D unclear. Germline assignment: CDR1 SGHKS and CDR2 YYEKEE (reference sequence). Trimming removed 0 bases from V and 6 bases from J, with 7 bases in between. The CDR3 extends over 12 amino acids.